This paragraph covers one TCR beta chain sequence. The antigen remains unidentified. The entry originates in a study of shared clonotypes between healthy human individuals. Whole-study context: Per-donor plates numbered three CD4 naive, three CD4 memory, two CD8 naive and one CD8 memory.

Study results and caveats: Represented diversity, genetic and exposure-history alike, was limited by few donors.

Germline CDR1 and CDR2: MNHEY and SVGAGI. The ends were cut back, 0 bases at V and 3 bases at J, with 12 bases in the middle. The CDR3 length is 15 residues. Sequencing was performed with immunoSEQ multiplex PCR; in TCRdb, only in-frame clones are kept and a portion is missing. The table has a few hundred thousand clones, roughly 97% seen once; the top ten hold roughly 0.05%. Input material: naive CD4+ T cells sorted from blood. Subset meaning: CD45RA+ positively selected. The genes are TRBV6-5 and TRBJ2-7; D gene uncertain. This clonotype was sampled from a woman under 40 in good health. The CDR3 DNA follows: TGTGCCAGCAGTTACTCGATAGGGTGGAACTACGAGCAGTACTTC. Translated: CASSYSIGWNYEQYF.